The clone carrying this T cell receptor (beta chain) showed up just a few times. Its antigen is not identified. This sample was taken from a study of CD8+CD57+ T cells in acquired aplastic anemia. Looking at the study overall: On average, sorted CD4+ and CD8+ cells gave around 3 ug of DNA.

The template used for profiling TCR beta VDJ and CDR3 was genomic DNA. A single record per CDR3 protein comes from TCRdb applying MiXCR to the reads. The sample consists of roughly 130,000 distinct CDR3 sequences, 48% of them appearing once. Study results and limitations: Between patients and controls, over 25 CD8+ CDR3 sequences were found in common.

The ends were cut back, 1 base at V and 6 bases at J, with 15 bases in the middle. The CDR3 is made up of 15 amino acids. The germline V gene encodes CDR1 SNHLY and CDR2 FYNNEI. The origin of this receptor is a human donor in good health, serving as a control. V and J are TRBV2 and TRBJ1-2; no reliable D call. The sequencing sample was made of sorted CD4+, CD8+, or CD8+CD57+ T cells (not recorded which) from PBMCs. CDR3 DNA: TGTGCCAGCAGTGAAGGGCCGAGGCTCGAGAATGGCTACACCTTC. Its translation is CASSEGPRLENGYTF.